A selection of T cell receptor beta chains follows, all from one sample in a study of shared clonotypes between healthy human individuals. Produced via immunoSEQ multiplex PCR; TCRdb's table is partial and in-frame only. The sample records 1,500,000 or so clones, approximately 98.5% being singletons. Sequences were obtained from naive CD4+ T cells sorted from blood. The origin of the receptors is a man aged 25 to 45 in good health. CDR3s include the opening cysteine and the closing phenylalanine or tryptophan. Each record gives: V gene, J gene, D gene, CDR3 length, clone size, CDR3 DNA, CDR3 protein. D genes are given only for firm matches. The listing skips clone size in some rows; elsewhere it reads once, few, many or a size class.

TRBV4-3	TRBJ2-1	-	16	-	TGCGCCAGCAGCCAAGATGTCAGGCAGGGCTACAATGAGCAGTTCTTC	CASSQDVRQGYNEQFF
TRBV5-8	TRBJ2-1	-	15	-	TGTGCCAGCAGTTCTAATTGGGGAGTACACAATGAGCAGTTCTTC	CASSSNWGVHNEQFF
TRBV18	TRBJ1-1	-	17	-	TGTGCCAGCTCCACCGGAATCGGACAGAACTTAAACACTGAAGCTTTCTTT	CASSTGIGQNLNTEAFF
TRBV27	TRBJ1-2	-	13	-	TGTGCCAGCAGTTTAGCCGGGGGCGATGGCTACACCTTC	CASSLAGGDGYTF
TRBV7-9	TRBJ1-2	-	15	-	TGTGCCAGCAGTCTTGGGACGGAAGCTAACTATGGCTACACCTTC	CASSLGTEANYGYTF
TRBV5-1	TRBJ2-3	-	15	-	TGCGCCAGCAGCCGCCGACAGGCTAGCACAGATACGCAGTATTTT	CASSRRQASTDTQYF
TRBV29-1	TRBJ2-5	-	14	-	TGCAGCTCTTTAACCCCCGGGATCAGAGAGACCCAGTACTTC	CSSLTPGIRETQYF
TRBV14	TRBJ2-2	TRBD2	15	-	TGTGCCAGCAGCCCCATTAGCGGGAGGACCGGGGAGCTGTTTTTT	CASSPISGRTGELFF
TRBV28	TRBJ1-2	-	13	-	TGTGCCAGCACCACGGTCGCTATCTATGGCTACACCTTC	CASTTVAIYGYTF
TRBV7-9	TRBJ2-3	-	16	-	TGTGCCAGCACCCCAGAATCGGCGGGCTCCACAGATACGCAGTATTTT	CASTPESAGSTDTQYF
TRBV5-1	TRBJ2-1	TRBD2	17	-	TGCGCCAGCAGCCCCCGTGGGCTAGCGGGGAAATACAATGAGCAGTTCTTC	CASSPRGLAGKYNEQFF
TRBV5-4	TRBJ2-1	TRBD1	16	-	TGTGCCAGCAGCCTGCCGGACAGGGGGATGTACAATGAGCAGTTCTTC	CASSLPDRGMYNEQFF
TRBV7-6	TRBJ2-2	TRBD2	16	-	TGTGCCAGCACCCAAATAGCGGGAGGGAACACCGGGGAGCTGTTTTTT	CASTQIAGGNTGELFF
TRBV10-3	TRBJ2-7	-	15	-	TGTGCCATCAGTGAGAATCCTGGGACACGATACGAGCAGTACTTC	CAISENPGTRYEQYF
TRBV28	TRBJ2-1	-	14	-	TGTGCCAGCAGTTTAAGGGGACCCTACAATGAGCAGTTCTTC	CASSLRGPYNEQFF
TRBV5-4	TRBJ2-2	TRBD2	17	-	TGTGCCAGCAGCTCGTTAACTAGCGGGAAACGGTCCGGGGAGCTGTTTTTT	CASSSLTSGKRSGELFF
TRBV5-6	TRBJ1-5	-	15	-	TGTGCCAGCAGCCTCGGGGCACCAAGGTATCAGCCCCAGCATTTT	CASSLGAPRYQPQHF
TRBV7-3	TRBJ1-2	-	14	-	TGTGCCAGCAGCTTAACGCCAGGGGCGGATGGCTACACCTTC	CASSLTPGADGYTF
TRBV20-1	TRBJ2-1	-	11	-	TGCAGTGCTAGGGCCCTCCAAAAGCAGTTCTTC	CSARALQKQFF
TRBV28	TRBJ2-1	TRBD2	19	-	TGTGCCAGCAGTTTATGGACTGGGAAGGGAGGGCCGACGTTCAATGAGCAGTTCTTC	CASSLWTGKGGPTFNEQFF
TRBV7-2	TRBJ2-3	TRBD1	15	-	TGTGCCAGCAGAAAGAACAGGGGGCCTACAGATACGCAGTATTTT	CASRKNRGPTDTQYF
TRBV5-5	TRBJ2-3	-	13	-	TGTGCCAGCAGCTTACCACGCACAGATACGCAGTATTTT	CASSLPRTDTQYF
TRBV6-5	TRBJ2-7	TRBD2	13	-	TGTGCCAGCAGAAGGGCGGGGGAGGACGAGCAGTACTTC	CASRRAGEDEQYF
TRBV7-9	TRBJ2-1	-	14	-	TGTGCCAGCAGCTTAGGCAGGGGTACACATGAGCAGTTCTTC	CASSLGRGTHEQFF
TRBV10-1	TRBJ2-5	-	14	-	TGCGCCAGCAGTGTCGACCTGGGGAAAGAGACCCAGTACTTC	CASSVDLGKETQYF
TRBV5-1	TRBJ1-1	-	14	-	TGCGCCAGCAGCTTGTTCCAGGGGAACACTGAAGCTTTCTTT	CASSLFQGNTEAFF
TRBV7-9	TRBJ2-1	-	15	-	TGTGCCAGCAGCTCCCCGGGCCGATCCTACAATGAGCAGTTCTTC	CASSSPGRSYNEQFF
TRBV4-3	TRBJ2-7	-	14	-	TGCGCCAGCAGCCAAGCGGGCAACCTCCTCGAGCAGTACTTC	CASSQAGNLLEQYF
TRBV5-4	TRBJ1-2	-	13	-	TGTGCCAGCAGCTTGGTGGCGGGCTATGGCTACACCTTC	CASSLVAGYGYTF
TRBV5-1	TRBJ2-2	TRBD2	17	-	TGCGCCAGCAGCCATGGGACTAGCGGGAGAGGTACCGGGGAGCTGTTTTTT	CASSHGTSGRGTGELFF
TRBV28	TRBJ1-1	-	13	-	TGTGCCAGCAGTTTATGGCAGAACACTGAAGCTTTCTTT	CASSLWQNTEAFF
TRBV5-1	TRBJ2-1	TRBD2	15	once	TGCGCCAGCAGCTTTACTAGCGGGAGTTACAATGAGCAGTTCTTC	CASSFTSGSYNEQFF